The clone carrying this TCR beta chain was detected only once. This entry belongs to a study of blood T cell repertoires in COVID-19. Trimming took 4 bases from V and 1 from J; bases not matched to a gene: 3. Per germline, CDR1 LGHDT and CDR2 YNNKEL (reference sequence). This CDR3 is built from 14 residues. Data came from immunoSEQ multiplex PCR; TCRdb stores just in-frame clones and leaves some out. Of approximately 300,000 clones in the sample, 85% were seen once. Sample: PBMCs or T cells enriched from blood (not recorded which). The rearrangement links TRBV3-1 (or the pseudogene TRBV3-2) to TRBJ2-5; 7 nucleotides line up with TRBD2. The sequence was obtained from a woman younger than 45 who had been exposed to COVID-19. The CDR3, as DNA: TGTGCCAGCAGCCCCACTAGCGCCCAAGAGACCCAGTACTTC. Encoded protein: CASSPTSAQETQYF.